One TCR beta chain is described in this entry. RNA in amounts of about 0.5 to 1 ug was reverse transcribed with random hexamers. Across 54 Vbeta and 13 Jbeta, TCR beta CDR3 was amplified with immunoSEQ multiplex PCR. TCRdb passed the immunoSEQ multiplex PCR reads through MiXCR, listing each CDR3 protein once. The table records about 71,000 distinct CDR3 sequences, 95% to 96% of them present only once. This entry is derived from a study of CD8 T cells in Susac syndrome. The authors sequenced TCR beta from blood CD8+ and CD4+ T cells. The study used treatment-naive patients who had stable or active relapsing-remitting disease as multiple sclerosis controls. The CDR3 sequence is 15 residues long. J was trimmed by 7 bases and V by 1 base; bases with no gene match: 7. The germline V gene encodes CDR1 SGHNT and CDR2 YYREEE (reference sequence).

The V call is TRBV5-4, the J call TRBJ1-4, with 7 bases that match TRBD1. This clonotype originated in a human donor with multiple sclerosis. Sequencing was performed on CD4+ T cells from PBMCs. Here the CDR3 reads CASSLKGAVGEKLFF. CDR3 bases: TGTGCCAGCAGCTTGAAGGGGGCAGTGGGTGAAAAACTGTTTTTT.